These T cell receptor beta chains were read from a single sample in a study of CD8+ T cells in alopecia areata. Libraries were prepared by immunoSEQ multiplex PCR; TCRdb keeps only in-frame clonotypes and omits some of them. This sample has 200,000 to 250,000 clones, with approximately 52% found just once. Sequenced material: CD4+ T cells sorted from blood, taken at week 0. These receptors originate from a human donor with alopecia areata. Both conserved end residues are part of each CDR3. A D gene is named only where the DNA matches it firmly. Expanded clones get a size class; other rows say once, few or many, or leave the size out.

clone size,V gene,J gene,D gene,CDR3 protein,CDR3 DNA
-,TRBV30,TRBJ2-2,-,CAWTHPGSNTGELFF,TGTGCCTGGACCCACCCGGGATCTAACACCGGGGAGCTGTTTTTT
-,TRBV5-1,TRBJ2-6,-,CASSAPPGQVANVLTF,TGCGCCAGCAGCGCCCCTCCGGGACAAGTGGCCAACGTCCTGACTTTC
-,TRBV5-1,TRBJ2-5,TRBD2,CATGTSGSQETQYF,TGCGCCACCGGGACTAGCGGGTCCCAAGAGACCCAGTACTTC
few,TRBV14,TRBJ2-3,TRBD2,CASSLRLAGRDTQYF,TGTGCCAGCAGCCTCCGACTAGCGGGAAGAGATACGCAGTATTTT
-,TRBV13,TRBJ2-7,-,CASSVDRISYEQYF,TGTGCCAGCAGCGTAGACAGGATCTCCTACGAGCAGTACTTC
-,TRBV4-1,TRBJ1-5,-,CASSPVLRTSQRDQPQHF,TGCGCCAGCAGCCCGGTCCTCAGGACATCCCAAAGGGATCAGCCCCAGCATTTT
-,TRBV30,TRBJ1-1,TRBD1,CAWNMGGGGLNTEAFF,TGTGCCTGGAACATGGGTGGAGGGGGCTTGAACACTGAAGCTTTCTTT
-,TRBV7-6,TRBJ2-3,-,CASSLASSRTDTQYF,TGTGCCAGCAGCTTAGCTAGTAGCCGCACAGATACGCAGTATTTT
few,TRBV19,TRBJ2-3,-,CASSIVQGRADTQYF,TGTGCCAGTAGTATAGTACAGGGAAGAGCAGATACGCAGTATTTT
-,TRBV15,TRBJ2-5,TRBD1,CATSRDRGQETQYF,TGTGCCACCAGCAGGGACAGGGGCCAGGAGACCCAGTACTTC
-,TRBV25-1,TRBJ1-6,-,CASSEGPFSPLHF,TGTGCCAGCAGTGAGGGCCCCTTTTCACCCCTCCACTTT
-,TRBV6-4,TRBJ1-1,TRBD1,CASSSGTGNNEAFF,TGTGCCAGCAGTTCCGGGACAGGGAATAATGAAGCTTTCTTT
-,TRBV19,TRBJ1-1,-,CASSMYGRADTEAFF,TGTGCCAGTAGTATGTATGGCAGGGCGGACACTGAAGCTTTCTTT
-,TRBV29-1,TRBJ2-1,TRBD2,CSVGTRYNEQFF,TGCAGCGTTGGGACTAGGTACAATGAGCAGTTCTTC
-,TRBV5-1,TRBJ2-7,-,CASSLASEQYF,TGCGCCAGCAGTCTAGCGTCGGAGCAGTACTTC
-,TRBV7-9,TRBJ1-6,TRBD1,CASSSGQGISYNSPLHF,TGTGCCAGCAGCTCCGGACAGGGGATCTCCTATAATTCACCCCTCCACTTT
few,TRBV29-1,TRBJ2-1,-,CSVGPTDYSSYNEQFF,TGCAGCGTTGGACCGACCGACTACAGCTCCTACAATGAGCAGTTCTTC
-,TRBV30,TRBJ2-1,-,CAWSVNSQGHEQFF,TGTGCCTGGAGTGTTAACAGCCAGGGCCATGAGCAGTTCTTC
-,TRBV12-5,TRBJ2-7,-,CASGPGNTHEQYF,TGTGCTAGTGGCCCGGGAAACACCCACGAGCAGTACTTC
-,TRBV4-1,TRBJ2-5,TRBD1,CASSQTGTGQETQYF,TGCGCCAGCAGCCAGACCGGGACAGGACAAGAGACCCAGTACTTC
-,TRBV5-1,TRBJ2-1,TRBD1,CASSLGQGANEQFF,TGCGCCAGCAGCTTGGGACAGGGGGCAAATGAGCAGTTCTTC
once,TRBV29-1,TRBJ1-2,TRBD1,CSVDPGTGLRGYTF,TGCAGCGTTGACCCCGGGACAGGGCTTCGGGGCTACACCTTC
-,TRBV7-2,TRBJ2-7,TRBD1,CASSRTGASYEQYF,TGTGCCAGCAGCAGGACAGGGGCTTCCTACGAGCAGTACTTC